What follows is one T cell receptor beta chain and its context. Antigen specificity is unknown. Repertoires were generated with immunoSEQ multiplex PCR, while TCRdb's copy carries only in-frame clones and drops some. The data contain tens of thousands of clones, 62% of them singletons. This sample is part of a study of shared clonotypes between healthy human individuals. Looking at the study overall: Each donor contributed plates that comprised three CD4 naive, three CD4 memory, two CD8 naive and one CD8 memory. General study points: Memory subsets had estimated richness that was generally smaller than that of naive subsets. Among donors, clonotype sharing was expected to be affected by sequencing depth. Naive CD4 clonotypes were shared across a few donors at about 5%.

This CDR3 spans 15 amino acids. Trimming at V came to 0 bases and at J to 7 bases, leaving 9 bases not matched to a gene. The germline gives CDR1 SGHRS, CDR2 YFSETQ. The receptor's source is a man in his thirties or forties in good health. The V call is TRBV5-1, the J call TRBJ2-7, with 8 bases matching TRBD2. Sequencing was done on a sample of memory CD8+ T cells sorted from blood. This sample's subset: CD45RO+ cells pooled with CCR7-negative TemRA cells. For the CDR3, the DNA is TGCGCCAGCAGCTTGGATGGGACTAGTATCCAAGAGCAGTACTTC. It translates to CASSLDGTSIQEQYF. Full variable domain (remainder filled in from reference TRBV5-1 and TRBJ2-7): KAGVTQTPRYLIKTRGQQVTLSCSPISGHRSVSWYQQTPGQGLQFLFEYFSETQRNKGNFPGRFSGRQFSNSRSEMNVSTLELGDSALYLCASSLDGTSIQEQYFGPGTRLTVT.